A single sample gave rise to the 20 T cell receptor beta chains below, sequenced in a study of blood T cell repertoires in COVID-19 (dated by TCRdb to 2019 to 2021). The library was obtained by the immunoSEQ multiplex PCR assay. Drawn from immuneACCESS, this table holds only the in-frame rearrangements with V and J called that TCRdb kept. Clones are partly lost; checked studies trace under half to an unresolved V gene and leave the rest unexplained. The sample records around 40,000 clones, roughly 85% of which are singletons. Clones ranked in the top ten supply approximately 10% of the sample. The specimen sequenced was peripheral blood. These TCRs come from a human donor in a cohort sampled during active COVID-19.

On this clone itself: Other DNA sequences in the same sample also yield this CDR3. This chain joins TRBV5-1 and TRBJ1-4; 7 nucleotides match TRBD1. Germline CDR1 SGHRS, CDR2 YFSETQ. Trimming cost V 0 bases and J 8 bases; bases outside gene matches: 1. This CDR3 has 13 amino acids. CDR3 in DNA: TGCGCCAGCAGCTTGGGCAGGGGGGAAAAACTGTTTTTT. Encoded protein: CASSLGRGEKLFF.

V and J are TRBV5-4 and TRBJ1-3; tentatively, D is TRBD1 (5 bases). The V end lost 4 bases, the J end lost 4 bases, and 15 bases lay between the germline ends. The germline V gene has CDR1 SGHNT and CDR2 YYREEE (reference sequence). CDR3 length equals 15 residues. The CDR3 nucleotides are TGTGCCAGCAGCCTTAGGGGCGGAGAAGGAAACACCATATATTTT. Amino acids: CASSLRGGEGNTIYF.

The V and J genes are TRBV9 and TRBJ2-2, with D tentatively TRBD2 (6 bases). Germline loops: CDR1 SGDLS, CDR2 YYNGEE. V gave up 0 bases and J gave up 5 bases, with 14 bases separating them. This CDR3 has 16 amino acids. The CDR3 nucleotides read TGTGCCAGCAGCGTAGATGGCGGGGCTGGGACCGGGGAGCTGTTTTTT. As protein: CASSVDGGAGTGELFF.

This clone was seen only once. This rearrangement joins TRBV9 to TRBJ2-1; 8 nucleotides align to TRBD2. Germline CDR1 SGDLS, CDR2 YYNGEE. The CDR3 runs 16 residues. V shed 0 bases and J 5 bases; nucleotides not matched to a gene: 7. This CDR3 reads CASSVVGGRFHNEQFF. The CDR3 DNA sequence: TGTGCCAGCAGCGTAGTGGGCGGGAGGTTCCACAATGAGCAGTTCTTC.

CDR3 in amino acids: CASSQFRDRANIQYF. CDR3 in DNA: TGTGCCAGCAGCCAATTCCGGGACAGGGCAAACATTCAGTACTTC. The rearrangement uses TRBV4-2 and TRBJ2-4; 9 positions match TRBD1. The CDR3 is 15 amino acids. Germline-derived CDR1 and CDR2 are LGHNA and YNFKEQ. Losses at the gene ends were 2 bases for V and 6 bases for J; bases not matched to a gene: 5.

The chain combines TRBV29-1 with TRBJ1-1; no definite D call. The CDR3 has 11 residues. V shed 1 base and J shed 6 bases, with 6 bases lying between them. CDR1 is SQVTM, CDR2 ANQGSEA, per germline. CDR3 sequence (DNA): TGCAGCGTTGAAGGGGCTCCTGAAGCTTTCTTT. As protein: CSVEGAPEAFF.

The chain combines TRBV4-2 with TRBJ1-3; D is possibly TRBD1 (5 bases). Trimming stripped 1 base from V and 3 bases from J, with 10 bases between. Germline V CDR1 and CDR2: LGHNA, YNFKEQ. This CDR3 is built from 15 residues. CDR3 DNA sequence: TGTGCCAGCAGCCAAGTAGACAGTGATGGAAACACCATATATTTT. It translates to CASSQVDSDGNTIYF.

The chain links TRBV12-3 or TRBV12-4 to TRBJ2-7; TRBD1 matches 7 bases. This CDR3 spans 13 amino acids. Germline trimming cut 5 bases from V and 3 bases from J; bases unmatched to any gene: 4. The CDR3 loop reads CASSTRQGYEQYF. In DNA form, the CDR3 reads TGTGCCAGCAGTACGCGACAGGGCTACGAGCAGTACTTC.

The J gene is TRBJ1-3, the V gene TRBV2; unclear D gene. The V gene's germline CDR1 is SNHLY and CDR2 FYNNEI. V dropped 1 base and J dropped 3 bases, with 10 bases sitting between them. This CDR3 has 15 amino acids. Here the CDR3 DNA reads TGTGCCAGCAGTGAAGGAGGGAATCGTGGAAACACCATATATTTT. Protein: CASSEGGNRGNTIYF.

The V and J genes are TRBV10-3 and TRBJ2-2, with a possible D match to TRBD2 (6 bases). The CDR3 has 21 residues. From germline, CDR1 is ENHRY and CDR2 SYGVKD. Trimming cost V 0 bases and J 0 bases, with 23 bases left between them. The CDR3 DNA reads TGTGCCATCAGTGAGTCGAATAGTCTAACGCTAGCGCCGACGAACACCGGGGAGCTGTTTTTT. This codes for CAISESNSLTLAPTNTGELFF.

The sample holds a few counts of this clone. V and J are TRBV21-1 and TRBJ1-2; the table's D call, TRBD1, has no DNA check behind it. TRBV21-1 is a listed pseudogene. The CDR3 is 16 amino acids. The CDR3 sequence: CASSPSGSNRNYGYTF. CDR3 DNA sequence: TGTGCCAGCAGCCCCTCTGGCAGTAACAGAAACTATGGCTACACCTTC.

This rearrangement joins TRBV6-6 to TRBJ1-2, with TRBD1 matching over 8 bases. CDR3 length: 16 amino acids. V lost 0 bases, J lost 3 bases, and 6 bases stayed unmatched. Germline V lookup: CDR1 MNHNY, CDR2 SVGAGI (reference sequence). CDR3 residues: CASSYSWGGQDYGYTF. The CDR3 DNA sequence: TGTGCCAGCAGTTACTCGTGGGGGGGACAGGACTATGGCTACACCTTC.

Only one count was recorded for this clone. This chain joins TRBV29-1 and TRBJ2-5; D is possibly TRBD2 (7 bases). The ends were cut back, 7 bases at V and 5 bases at J, with 14 bases in the middle. Germline CDR1 is SQVTM and CDR2 is ANQGSEA. This CDR3 has 12 amino acids. CDR3 sequence (DNA): TGCAGCGGGGGGGGCCGACGGGAGACCCAGTACTTC. This codes for CSGGGRRETQYF.

The chain employs TRBV5-1 and TRBJ1-1; TRBD1 might be the D (5 bases). There are 15 residues in the CDR3. The V end was cut by 4 bases, the J end by 1 base, with 14 bases between. Germline values: CDR1 SGHRS, CDR2 YFSETQ. CDR3 coding DNA: TGCGCCAGCAGCCTAAACCAGGGCTGGAACACTGAAGCTTTCTTT. Amino acid sequence: CASSLNQGWNTEAFF.

V gene TRBV10-3 combines with J gene TRBJ1-1; 11 nucleotides match TRBD1. V was clipped by 4 bases and J by 9 bases; unmatched bases: 13. The V gene's germline CDR1 is ENHRY and CDR2 SYGVKD. The CDR3 is 16 residues long. CDR3 nucleotides: TGTGCCATCAGTGGGTCGGGACAGGGGGGATACCACAAAGCTTTCTTT. It codes for CAISGSGQGGYHKAFF.

This rearrangement joins TRBV5-4 to TRBJ2-5; 10 nucleotides match TRBD1. The J segment lost 5 bases and the V segment lost 3 bases, leaving 4 bases of the junction unmatched. This CDR3 comprises 14 residues. Germline values: CDR1 SGHNT, CDR2 YYREEE (reference sequence). The CDR3: CASSSTGGQETQYF. CDR3 sequence (DNA): TGTGCCAGCAGCTCGACAGGGGGCCAGGAGACCCAGTACTTC.

The chain carries TRBV19 and TRBJ1-6, with D hard to call. The CDR3 loop spans 14 amino acids. V was pared by 0 bases and J by 7 bases, with 7 bases between. The germline V gene has CDR1 LNHDA and CDR2 SQIVND (reference sequence). CDR3 nucleotides: TGTGCCAGTAGTATAGAAAACGGGAATTCACCCCTCCACTTT. This codes for CASSIENGNSPLHF.

This rearrangement joins TRBV11-2 to TRBJ2-7; 9 nucleotides line up with TRBD1. Looked up from germline, CDR1 is SGHAT and CDR2 is FQNNGV. The junction had 14 bases not matched to a gene; V was cut back by 8 bases and J by 6 bases. The CDR3 covers 15 residues. CDR3 in amino acids: CASGTWTGVDGEQYF. The CDR3 DNA sequence: TGTGCCAGCGGGACTTGGACAGGGGTGGATGGCGAGCAGTACTTC.

This clone was observed a handful of times. The chain carries TRBV19 and TRBJ1-2; 10 bases are shared with TRBD1. V shed 7 bases and J 0 bases; nucleotides not matched to a gene: 8. Germline V CDR1 and CDR2: LNHDA, SQIVND (reference sequence). The CDR3 is 16 residues long. The chain's CDR3 is CASIRTGTGANYGYTF. The CDR3 DNA follows: TGTGCCAGTATCCGAACCGGGACAGGGGCTAACTATGGCTACACCTTC.

The chain is built from TRBV10-2 and TRBJ2-5, with 7 bases aligning to TRBD2. Germline loops: CDR1 WSHSY, CDR2 SAAADI. The trim removed 10 bases at V and 2 bases at J, leaving 13 bases unmatched. The CDR3 has 15 amino acids. The CDR3 nucleotides are TGCGCCACCGGGGGGATGAGGAGAGGACAAGAGACCCAGTACTTC. It codes for CATGGMRRGQETQYF.